The clone carrying this T cell receptor (beta chain) has just a few counts. Its antigen is currently unknown. The data were obtained in a study of T cells in Graves' hyperthyroidism and ophthalmopathy. Study-wide results and limits: Most clonotypes expanded in the thyroid (above 0.001) were also present in blood.

The CDR3 regions of TCR beta were amplified from RNA transcripts. The primer set for the first-round RT-PCR of the TCR CDR3 was HTBI. TCRdb independently ran MiXCR on the multiplex PCR reads; one entry per CDR3 protein. The table lists about 600,000 distinct CDR3 sequences, 16% of them singletons. Patients having uncontrolled infection, another autoimmune disease, pregnancy or lactation were not included. For the diagnoses, clinical symptoms, serum thyroxine and TRAb, thyroid ultrasound and orbital computed tomography were used. Trimming pared 1 base from V and 7 bases from J, leaving 4 bases between. This CDR3 contains 10 residues. Germline V lookup: CDR1 DFQATT, CDR2 SNEGSKA (reference sequence).

This chain uses TRBV20-1 with TRBJ1-2; D is ambiguous. The sequence was obtained from a woman between 35 and 50 years old with Graves' ophthalmopathy. Sequencing was performed on blood. DNA of the CDR3: TGCAGTGCTAGAGTGGGTGGCTACACCTTC. Its protein product is CSARVGGYTF.